This T cell receptor beta chain was identified in a study of T cell responses to AZD1222 COVID-19 vaccine. Study conclusions and caveats: Donors in the cohort were predominantly white British and more often female, and clonal diversity was possibly underestimated. In the spike-specific TCR repertoire, nearly half reportedly target unmutated variant regions.

Points on this clone: Its antigen remains unknown.

In germline, CDR1 is LNHDA, CDR2 SQIVND (reference sequence). V lost 4 bases, J lost 1 base, and 1 base stayed unmatched. The CDR3 covers 14 residues. The table came from immunoSEQ multiplex PCR; TCRdb's copy has only in-frame clones and leaves some out. Of around 120,000 clones listed, 80% to 95% are singletons. This sequence was found in an adult who received the AZD1222 COVID-19 vaccine. The J gene is TRBJ2-1, the V gene TRBV19; 7 bases fit TRBD1. The source material was peripheral blood, sampled 28 days after the second AZD1222 dose. The CDR3: CASSTQGSYNEQFF. CDR3 sequence (DNA): TGTGCCAGTAGTACACAGGGGTCCTACAATGAGCAGTTCTTC.